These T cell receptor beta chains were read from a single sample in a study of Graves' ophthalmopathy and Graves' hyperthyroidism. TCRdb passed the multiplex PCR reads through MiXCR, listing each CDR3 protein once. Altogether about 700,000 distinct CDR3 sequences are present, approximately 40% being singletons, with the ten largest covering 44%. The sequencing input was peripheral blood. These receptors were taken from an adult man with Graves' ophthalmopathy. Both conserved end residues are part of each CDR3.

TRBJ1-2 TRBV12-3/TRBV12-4 CASSAYRGGYTF
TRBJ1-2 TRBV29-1 CSVVPGTGYGYTF
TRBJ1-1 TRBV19 CASSMGVSEAFF
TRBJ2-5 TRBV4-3 CASSQEWETQYF
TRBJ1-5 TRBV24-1 CASSQEGGARNQPQHF
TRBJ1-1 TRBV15 CATSRLQGSEAFF
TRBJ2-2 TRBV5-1 CASREIGTNTGELFF
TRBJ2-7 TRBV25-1 CASSRTSDLPYEQYF
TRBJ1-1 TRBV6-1 CVISDRLGGDTEAFF
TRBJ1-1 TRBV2 CTSSELVTGGTEAFF
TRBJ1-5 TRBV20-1 CSAIGFNQPQHF
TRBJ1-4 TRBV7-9 CASSFAGTNEKLFF
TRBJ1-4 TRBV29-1 CSLDGTGGEKLFF
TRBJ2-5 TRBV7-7 CASSPFVARGGETQYF
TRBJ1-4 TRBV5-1 CASSALDRSNEKLFF
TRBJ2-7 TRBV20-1 CSARRGRTSYEQYF
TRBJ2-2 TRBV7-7 CASSPGREGTGELFF
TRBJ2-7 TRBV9 CASSQDRGPYEQYF
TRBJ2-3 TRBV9 CASSVGLTDTQYF
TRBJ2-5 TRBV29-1 CSVGVGQGAQETQYF
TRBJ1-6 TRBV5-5 CASSSPATGGNNSPLHF
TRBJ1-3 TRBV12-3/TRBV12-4 CVSFIPSGNTIYF
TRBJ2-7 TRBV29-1 CSVVGGGLISSYEQYF
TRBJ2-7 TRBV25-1 CASSLPDTYEQYF
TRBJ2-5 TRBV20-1 CSARVKEGWETQYF
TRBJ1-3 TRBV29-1 CSVDIGNTIYF
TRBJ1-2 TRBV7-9 CASSQDIGMEQTNYGYTF
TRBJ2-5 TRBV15 CATSRDITQETQYF
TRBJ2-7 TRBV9 CASSVVGGEGDEQYF
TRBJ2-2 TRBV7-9 CASRRGGLAGGRTGELFF
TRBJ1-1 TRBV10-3 CATSGSLNTEAFF
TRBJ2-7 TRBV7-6 CASSPGQGFPYEQYF
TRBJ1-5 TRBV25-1 CASSDGGSNQPQHF
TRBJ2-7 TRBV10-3 CAISYSRRAYEQYF
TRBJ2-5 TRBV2 CASSQVGTEKWTQYF
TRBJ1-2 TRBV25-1 CASRETGRDRGYTF
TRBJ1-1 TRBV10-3 CALDRPDTEAFF
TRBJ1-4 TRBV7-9 CASSLAGVREKLFF
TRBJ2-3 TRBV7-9 CASSLDRGVADTRYF
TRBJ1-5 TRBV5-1 CASRANSNQPQHF
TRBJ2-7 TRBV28 CASSLLPHGTSGIYEQYF
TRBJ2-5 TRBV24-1 CASSTKKGETQYF
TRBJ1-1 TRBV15 CATSRGVFRTEAFF
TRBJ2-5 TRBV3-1 CEGVETQYF
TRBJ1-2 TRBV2 CASSEGGTGEYGYTF
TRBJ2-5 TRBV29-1 CSIGGQQETQYF
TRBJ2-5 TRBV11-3 CASSHGQRQETQYF
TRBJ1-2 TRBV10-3 CASTGWADYGYTF
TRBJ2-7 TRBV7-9 CASSLDTGPYEQYF
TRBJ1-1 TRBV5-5 CASSLAQGVTEAFF
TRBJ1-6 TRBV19 CAWSVRTANSPLHF
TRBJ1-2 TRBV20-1 CSARGVGGDGYTF
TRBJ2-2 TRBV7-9 CASSRSGTGELFF
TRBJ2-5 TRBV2 CAVRDSDQEAQYF
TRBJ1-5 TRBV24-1 CASSLGPGFNQPQHF
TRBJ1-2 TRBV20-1 CSASPGRGYGYTF
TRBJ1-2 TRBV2 CASSPGQTFYGYTF
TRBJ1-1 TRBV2 CASTVGAGAKNTEAFF
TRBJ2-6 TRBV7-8 CASRLGGSGANVLTF